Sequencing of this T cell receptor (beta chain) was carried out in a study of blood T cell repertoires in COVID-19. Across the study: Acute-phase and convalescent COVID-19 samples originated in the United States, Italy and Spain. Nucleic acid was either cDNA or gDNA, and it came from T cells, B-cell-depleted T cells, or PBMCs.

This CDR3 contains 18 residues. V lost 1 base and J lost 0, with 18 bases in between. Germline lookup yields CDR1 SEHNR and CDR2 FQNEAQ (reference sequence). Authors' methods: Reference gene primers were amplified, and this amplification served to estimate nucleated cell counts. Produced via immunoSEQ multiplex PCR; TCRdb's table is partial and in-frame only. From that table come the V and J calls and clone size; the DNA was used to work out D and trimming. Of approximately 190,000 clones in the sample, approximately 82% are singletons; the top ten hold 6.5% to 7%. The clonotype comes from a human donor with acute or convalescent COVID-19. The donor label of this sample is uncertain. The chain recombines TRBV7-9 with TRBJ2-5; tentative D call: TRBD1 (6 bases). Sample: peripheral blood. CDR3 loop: CASSLGETGTTYQETQYF. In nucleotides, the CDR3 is TGTGCCAGCAGCTTAGGGGAAACCGGGACAACGTACCAAGAGACCCAGTACTTC. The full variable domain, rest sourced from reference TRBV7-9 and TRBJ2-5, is DTGVSQNPRHKITKRGQNVTFRCDPISEHNRLYWYRQTLGQGPEFLTYFQNEAQLEKSRLLSDRFSAERPKGSFSTLEIQRTEQGDSAMYLCASSLGETGTTYQETQYFGPGTRLLVL.